This T cell receptor beta chain emerged from a study of beta chain features in type 1 diabetes. Per the germline V gene, CDR1 is GTSNPN and CDR2 is SVGIG (reference sequence). V shed 4 bases and J shed 8 bases, with 14 bases lying between them. This CDR3 spans 12 amino acids. Expressed TCRB transcripts were sequenced because the isolated RNA had all been reverse transcribed beforehand. The assay was immunoSEQ multiplex PCR, and TCRdb's table has in-frame clones only and misses some. Of approximately 170,000 clones listed, less than 10% were seen once; the top ten hold under 0.6%. The authors took one heparinised blood draw, averaging about 110 mL, from each donor. Sort purity for all populations was recorded as exceeding 98%. Findings and caveats of the study: Patients showed naive, central memory and Treg TCRB repertoires that appeared more similar than those of healthy donors. Any HLA effect on TCRB rearrangement was left unresolved by small sub-analyses. A moderate, significant TCRB CDR3 shortening appeared in type 1 diabetes across four CD4+ subsets.

This clone was seen many times. What it recognizes is unknown. The chain has TRBV30 and TRBJ1-2, with D perhaps TRBD1 (5 bases). The receptor comes from a man aged 18 to 30 with type 1 diabetes. The specimen sequenced was central memory CD4+ T cells from blood. The CDR3 DNA reads TGTGCCTGGAACCCGGGGGGAGGGGGCTACACCTTC. This codes for CAWNPGGGGYTF.